This T cell receptor (beta chain) originates from a study of cytomegalovirus exposure and HLA in healthy donors. The study's findings and limits: Later analysis identified several of the most significant clusters that appeared linked to common viral pathogens.

Germline-derived CDR1 and CDR2 are SGHDN and FVKESK. The CDR3 totals 15 residues. The ends were cut back, 4 bases at V and 6 bases at J, with 19 bases in the middle. 60 Vbeta and 13 Jbeta primers were used in PCR. TCRdb keeps only in-frame clones here, not all; method: immunoSEQ multiplex PCR. The table shows 150,000 to 200,000 clones, with around 80% occurring only once. In regard to this clone: Its specificity is unknown.

Sequenced material: PBMCs. The receptor's source is a woman between 50 and 59 years old in good health and CMV-seronegative. The chain recombines TRBV14 with TRBJ2-7, with D unresolved. The CDR3 bases are TGTGCCAGCAGCCCCCGGGTAGCCGCCTTAGGCGAGCAGTACTTC. Translated, it gives CASSPRVAALGEQYF.